A single sample is the source of the 6 T cell receptor beta chains below, sequenced in a study of CD8+CD57+ T cells in acquired aplastic anemia. Genomic DNA, the template, was used for profiling of the TCR beta VDJ and CDR3. MiXCR, applied by TCRdb to the reads, yields one record per CDR3 protein. This sample yields approximately 160,000 distinct CDR3 sequences, of which roughly 45% are seen a single time; roughly 3.2% belongs to the top ten. Previously, flow cytometry had revealed CD8+CD57+ cell expansion in the patients chosen for sequencing. Sequenced input: sorted CD4+, CD8+, or CD8+CD57+ T cells (not recorded which) from PBMCs. The receptors originated from a human donor with aplastic anemia.

This clonotype occurred many times. The rearrangement links TRBV6-2 or TRBV6-3 to TRBJ1-5; a possible D gene is TRBD1 (6 bases). V dropped 6 bases and J dropped 11 bases, with 17 bases sitting between them. CDR1 and CDR2 from the germline V gene are MNHEY and SVGEGT. This CDR3 contains 13 residues. CDR3 DNA sequence: TGTGCCAGCAGGTATCCAGGGGCCCTTGCCCAGCATTTT. This sequence encodes CASRYPGALAQHF.

This clonotype was seen at least ten times. J is TRBJ2-1 and V is TRBV29-1; 14 bases are a match to TRBD2. Trimming at V came to 7 bases and at J to 9 bases, leaving 8 bases not matched to a gene. CDR3 length: 14 amino acids. CDR1 is SQVTM and CDR2 is ANQGSEA in the germline V gene. The CDR3 is CSAPGLAGVGEQFF. The CDR3 DNA reads as TGCAGCGCACCGGGACTAGCGGGAGTTGGTGAGCAGTTCTTC.

This clonotype came up many times. The rearrangement links TRBV15 to TRBJ1-5; D might be TRBD1 (6 bases). Germline CDR1 reads LNHNV; CDR2 reads YYDKDF (reference sequence). This CDR3 contains 15 residues. V gave up 1 base and J gave up 2 bases, with 9 bases separating them. CDR3 coding DNA: TGTGCCACCAGCAGAGCAGGGGATGGCAATCAGCCCCAGCATTTT. Translated: CATSRAGDGNQPQHF.

In its sample, this clonotype was seen many times. The chain carries TRBV4-1 and TRBJ2-5, with D uncertain. The germline V gene has CDR1 MGHRA and CDR2 YSYEKL. The V gene lost 4 bases and the J gene lost 1 base, with 7 bases spanning the gap. The CDR3 sequence is 13 residues long. The CDR3, as DNA: TGCGCCAGCAGCCTTCAGATCCAAGAGACCCAGTACTTC. It translates to CASSLQIQETQYF.

This chain joins TRBV4-2 and TRBJ2-5, with 9 bases fitting TRBD2. V was clipped by 5 bases and J by 1 base; unmatched bases: 11. This CDR3 spans 17 amino acids. The germline CDR1 and CDR2 sequences are LGHNA and YNFKEQ. The CDR3 region is CASSLKGSGGFQETQYF. CDR3 nucleotide sequence: TGTGCCAGCAGCTTAAAGGGTAGCGGGGGCTTCCAAGAGACCCAGTACTTC.

The CDR3 DNA follows: TGTGCCACCAGTGAAGCTACAGGGTCTCAAGAGACCCAGTACTTC. This encodes CATSEATGSQETQYF. V gene TRBV24-1 combines with J gene TRBJ2-5, with D tentatively TRBD1 (6 bases). The germline V and J ends were trimmed by 4 bases and 2 bases, with 13 bases remaining between them. Germline V gene data show CDR1 as KGHDR and CDR2 as SFDVKD. The CDR3 covers 15 residues.